This TCR beta chain is from a study of blood T cell repertoires in COVID-19. Data came from immunoSEQ multiplex PCR; TCRdb stores just in-frame clones and leaves some out. In the table there are around 190,000 clones, roughly 85% of which are singletons. The ends lost 1 base at V and 2 bases at J; junction bases unmatched: 5. The CDR3 has 15 residues. Germline lookup yields CDR1 SGHDN and CDR2 FVKESK. The TCR originated in a man aged 50 to 60 with active or convalescent COVID-19. The sample consisted of peripheral blood. The gene calls are TRBV14 and TRBJ2-7; 7 positions match TRBD1. CDR3 in DNA: TGTGCCAGCAGCCAAGGGCACAGGGGCCCCTACGAGCAGTACTTC. Amino acids: CASSQGHRGPYEQYF.